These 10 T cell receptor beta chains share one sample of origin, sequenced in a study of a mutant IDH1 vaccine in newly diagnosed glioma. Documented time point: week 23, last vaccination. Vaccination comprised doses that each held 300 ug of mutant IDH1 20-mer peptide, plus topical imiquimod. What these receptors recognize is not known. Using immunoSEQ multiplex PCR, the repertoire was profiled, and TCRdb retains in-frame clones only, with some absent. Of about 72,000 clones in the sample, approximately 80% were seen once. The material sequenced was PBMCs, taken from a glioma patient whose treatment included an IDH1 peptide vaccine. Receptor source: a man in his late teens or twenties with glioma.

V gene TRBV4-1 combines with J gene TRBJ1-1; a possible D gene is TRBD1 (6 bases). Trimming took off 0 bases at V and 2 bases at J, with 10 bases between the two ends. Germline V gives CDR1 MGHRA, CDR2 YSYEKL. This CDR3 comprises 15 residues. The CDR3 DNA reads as TGCGCCAGCAGCCAAGAGTGGGGGCTAAACACTGAAGCTTTCTTT. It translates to CASSQEWGLNTEAFF.

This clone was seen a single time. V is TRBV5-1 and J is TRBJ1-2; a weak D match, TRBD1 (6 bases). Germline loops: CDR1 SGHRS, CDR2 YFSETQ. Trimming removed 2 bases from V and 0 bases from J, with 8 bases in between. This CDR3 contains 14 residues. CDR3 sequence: CASSFRGSNYGYTF. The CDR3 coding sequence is TGCGCCAGCAGCTTCAGGGGATCTAACTATGGCTACACCTTC.

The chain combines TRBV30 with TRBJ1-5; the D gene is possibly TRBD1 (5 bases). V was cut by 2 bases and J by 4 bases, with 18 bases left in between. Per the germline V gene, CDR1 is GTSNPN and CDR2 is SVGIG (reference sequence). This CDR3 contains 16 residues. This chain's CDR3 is CAWSWGSIGGNQPQHF. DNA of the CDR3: TGTGCCTGGAGTTGGGGAAGTATTGGGGGGAATCAGCCCCAGCATTTT.

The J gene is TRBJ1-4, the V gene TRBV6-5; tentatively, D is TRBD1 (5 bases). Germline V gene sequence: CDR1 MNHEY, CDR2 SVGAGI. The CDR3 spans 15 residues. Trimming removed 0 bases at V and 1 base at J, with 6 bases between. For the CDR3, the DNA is TGTGCCAGCAGTTACTCAGGGGAAACTAATGAAAAACTGTTTTTT. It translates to CASSYSGETNEKLFF.

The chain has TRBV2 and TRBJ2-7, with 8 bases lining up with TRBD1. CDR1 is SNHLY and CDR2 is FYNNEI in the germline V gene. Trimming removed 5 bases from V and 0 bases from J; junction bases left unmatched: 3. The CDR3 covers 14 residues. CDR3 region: CASSRQGSSYEQYF. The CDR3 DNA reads TGTGCCAGCAGTAGACAGGGGAGCTCCTACGAGCAGTACTTC.

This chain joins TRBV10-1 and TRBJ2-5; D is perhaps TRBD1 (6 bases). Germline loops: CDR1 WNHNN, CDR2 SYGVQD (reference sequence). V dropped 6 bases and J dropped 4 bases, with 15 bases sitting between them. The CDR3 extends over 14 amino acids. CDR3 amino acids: CASRNRAGGETQYF. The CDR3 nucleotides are TGCGCCAGCAGGAACAGGGCTGGGGGAGAGACCCAGTACTTC.

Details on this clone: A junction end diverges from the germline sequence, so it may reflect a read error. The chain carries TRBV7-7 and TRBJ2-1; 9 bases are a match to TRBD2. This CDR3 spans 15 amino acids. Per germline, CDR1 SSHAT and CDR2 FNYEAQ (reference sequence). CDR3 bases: TGTGCTAGCAGCCCCCGACTAGCGGACTACAATGAGCAGTTCTTC. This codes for CASSPRLADYNEQFF.

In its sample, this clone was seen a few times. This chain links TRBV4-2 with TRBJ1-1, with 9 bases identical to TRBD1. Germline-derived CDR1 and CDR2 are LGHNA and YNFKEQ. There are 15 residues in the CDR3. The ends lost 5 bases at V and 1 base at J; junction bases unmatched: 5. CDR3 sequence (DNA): TGTGCCAGCAGCTCTTGGACAGGGGAGAACACTGAAGCTTTCTTT. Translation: CASSSWTGENTEAFF.

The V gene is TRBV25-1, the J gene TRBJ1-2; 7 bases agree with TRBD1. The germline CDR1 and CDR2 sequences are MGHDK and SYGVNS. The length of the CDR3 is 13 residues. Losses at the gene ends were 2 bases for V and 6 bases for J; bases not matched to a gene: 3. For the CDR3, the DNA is TGTGCCAGCAGTGAAACAGGGGTGAATGGCTACACCTTC. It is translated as CASSETGVNGYTF.

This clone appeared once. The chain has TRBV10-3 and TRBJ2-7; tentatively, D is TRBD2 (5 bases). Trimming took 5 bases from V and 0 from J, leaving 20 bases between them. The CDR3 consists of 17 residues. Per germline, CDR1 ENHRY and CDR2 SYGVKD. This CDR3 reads CAISTLISGSSSYEQYF. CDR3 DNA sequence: TGTGCCATCAGTACACTAATCTCGGGGTCGAGCTCCTACGAGCAGTACTTC.